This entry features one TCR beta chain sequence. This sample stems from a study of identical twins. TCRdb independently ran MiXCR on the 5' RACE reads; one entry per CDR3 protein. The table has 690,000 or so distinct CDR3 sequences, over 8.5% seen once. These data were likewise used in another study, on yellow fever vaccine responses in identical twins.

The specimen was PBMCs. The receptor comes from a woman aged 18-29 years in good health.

The DNA for the CDR3 is TGTGCCAGCAGCAAGCGAGCGGGAGAAGACTACGAGCAGTACTTC. This encodes CASSKRAGEDYEQYF. The chain recombines TRBV7-2 with TRBJ2-7, with 8 bases that match TRBD2. Germline V CDR1 and CDR2: SGHTA, FQGNSA. The CDR3 consists of 15 residues. The V and J ends lost 5 bases and 3 bases, in that order; junction bases with no gene match: 9.